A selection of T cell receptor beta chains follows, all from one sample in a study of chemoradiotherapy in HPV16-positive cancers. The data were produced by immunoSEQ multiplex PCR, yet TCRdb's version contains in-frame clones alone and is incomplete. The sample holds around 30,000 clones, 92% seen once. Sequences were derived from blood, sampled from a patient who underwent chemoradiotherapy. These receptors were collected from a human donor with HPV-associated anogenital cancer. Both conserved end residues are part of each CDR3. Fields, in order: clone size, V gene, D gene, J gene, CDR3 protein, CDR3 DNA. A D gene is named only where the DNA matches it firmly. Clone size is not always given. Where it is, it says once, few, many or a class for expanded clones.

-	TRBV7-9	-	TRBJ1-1	CASSLGGMNTEAFF	TGTGCCAGCAGCTTAGGAGGAATGAACACTGAAGCTTTCTTT
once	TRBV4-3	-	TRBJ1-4	CASSQDFTLTGEKLFF	TGCGCCAGCAGCCAAGATTTTACCCTGACCGGTGAAAAACTGTTTTTT
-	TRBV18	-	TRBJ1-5	CASSPLSGVEPQHF	TGTGCCAGCTCACCATTGTCTGGGGTTGAGCCCCAGCATTTT
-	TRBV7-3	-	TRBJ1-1	CASSLRAGRTEAFF	TGTGCCAGCAGCCTACGGGCCGGGCGCACTGAAGCTTTCTTT
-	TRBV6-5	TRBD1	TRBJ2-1	CASRTDRGQNNEQFF	TGTGCCAGCAGAACCGACAGGGGCCAGAACAATGAGCAGTTCTTC
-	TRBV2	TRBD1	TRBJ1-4	CASHKQGQPNEKLFF	TGTGCCAGCCATAAGCAGGGACAGCCTAATGAAAAACTGTTTTTT
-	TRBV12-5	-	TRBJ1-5	CASGLALTDNQPQHF	TGTGCTAGTGGTTTGGCACTGACTGATAATCAGCCCCAGCATTTT
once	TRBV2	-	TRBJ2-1	CATTSDRSSYNEQFF	TGTGCCACCACTTCGGACAGAAGCTCCTACAATGAGCAGTTCTTC
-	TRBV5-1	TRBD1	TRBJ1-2	CASSLDGTGHYGYTF	TGCGCCAGCAGCTTGGATGGGACAGGTCACTATGGCTACACCTTC
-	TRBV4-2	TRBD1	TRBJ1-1	CASSQSWDRALNTEAFF	TGTGCCAGCAGCCAGTCCTGGGACAGGGCCCTGAACACTGAAGCTTTCTTT
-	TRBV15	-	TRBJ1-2	CATSRGSGRGVSYTF	TGTGCCACCAGCAGAGGATCAGGGAGGGGTGTAAGCTACACCTTC
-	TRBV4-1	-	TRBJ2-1	CASSRLGLRSYNEQFF	TGCGCCAGCAGCCGCCTCGGGCTACGCTCCTACAATGAGCAGTTCTTC
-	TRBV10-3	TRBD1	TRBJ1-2	CAIGQDYGYTF	TGTGCCATCGGACAGGACTATGGCTACACCTTC
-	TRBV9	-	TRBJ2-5	CASSVEGGGRETQYF	TGTGCCAGCAGCGTAGAGGGCGGGGGCCGAGAGACCCAGTACTTC
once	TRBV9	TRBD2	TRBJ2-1	CASSVRTSSAGEQFF	TGTGCCAGCAGCGTACGGACTAGCTCCGCTGGTGAGCAGTTCTTC
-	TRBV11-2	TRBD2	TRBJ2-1	CASSLTLSGGNEQFF	TGTGCCAGCAGCTTAACCCTTAGCGGGGGCAATGAGCAGTTCTTC
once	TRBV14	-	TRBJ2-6	CASSHRTGANVLTF	TGTGCCAGCAGCCACAGGACTGGGGCCAACGTCCTGACTTTC
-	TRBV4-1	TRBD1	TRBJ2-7	CASSQESTGGSYEQYF	TGCGCCAGCAGCCAAGAGTCGACAGGGGGCTCGTACGAGCAGTACTTC
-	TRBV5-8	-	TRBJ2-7	CASSLGRTYRSYEQYF	TGTGCCAGCAGCTTGGGTAGGACTTACCGCTCCTACGAGCAGTACTTC
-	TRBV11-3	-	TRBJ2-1	CASSLAHMDEQFF	TGTGCCAGCAGCTTAGCTCACATGGATGAGCAGTTCTTC
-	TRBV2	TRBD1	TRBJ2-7	CASSVNIDRALVPYEQYF	TGTGCCAGCAGTGTTAATATTGACAGGGCCTTAGTTCCGTACGAGCAGTACTTC
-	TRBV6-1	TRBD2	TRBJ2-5	CASSELAGGPETQYF	TGTGCCAGCAGTGAACTAGCGGGGGGGCCAGAGACCCAGTACTTC
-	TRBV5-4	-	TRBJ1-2	CASSRGQGKDYGYTF	TGTGCCAGCAGCCGGGGGCAAGGGAAAGACTATGGCTACACCTTC
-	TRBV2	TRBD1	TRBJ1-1	CASSQDRGNTEAFF	TGTGCCAGCAGTCAGGACAGGGGAAACACTGAAGCTTTCTTT
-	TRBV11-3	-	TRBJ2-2	CASSPDGVGELFF	TGTGCCAGCAGCCCCGACGGGGTCGGGGAGCTGTTTTTT
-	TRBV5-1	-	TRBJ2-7	CASSLAATASSYEQYF	TGCGCCAGCAGCTTGGCCGCAACGGCGAGCTCCTACGAGCAGTACTTC
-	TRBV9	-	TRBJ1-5	CASSKGGGNQPQHF	TGTGCCAGCAGCAAAGGGGGGGGTAATCAGCCCCAGCATTTT
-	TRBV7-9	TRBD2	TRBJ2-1	CASSSLAGAPYNEQFF	TGTGCCAGCAGCTCCTTAGCGGGGGCCCCCTACAATGAGCAGTTCTTC
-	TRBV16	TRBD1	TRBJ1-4	CASSQLGTDEKLFF	TGTGCCAGCAGCCAATTGGGGACAGATGAAAAACTGTTTTTT
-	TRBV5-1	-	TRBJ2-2	CASSPGGRINTGELFF	TGCGCCAGCAGTCCGGGGGGCCGGATCAACACCGGGGAGCTGTTTTTT